Listed below are T cell receptor beta chains from one sample, sequenced in a study of early T cells in non-severe SARS-CoV-2 infection. TCRdb processed the 5' RACE reads anew with MiXCR; each CDR3 protein has one entry. The sample carries 20,000 to 25,000 distinct CDR3 sequences, around 4.5% recorded once. The source material was whole blood. The source is an adult who was a healthcare worker with PCR-confirmed SARS-CoV-2 infection or an uninfected control (not recorded which). The CDR3 runs from the conserved cysteine through the conserved F or W. D genes are given only for firm matches. Size values are once, few and many counts, or a class for expanded clones, and some rows have none.

j_call: TRBJ2-7
clone_size: many
v_call: TRBV20-1
d_call: -
cdr3_aa: CSARGERPLTYEQYF
cdr3_nt: TGCAGTGCTAGAGGGGAGCGCCCGCTTACCTACGAGCAGTACTTC

j_call: TRBJ2-1
clone_size: few
v_call: TRBV12-3/TRBV12-4
d_call: TRBD2
cdr3_aa: CASSFSSGSYNEQFF
cdr3_nt: TGTGCCAGCAGTTTTTCTAGCGGGAGTTACAATGAGCAGTTCTTC

j_call: TRBJ2-4
clone_size: many
v_call: TRBV9
d_call: TRBD2
cdr3_aa: CASSVDGSGRVGIQYF
cdr3_nt: TGTGCCAGCAGCGTAGATGGTAGCGGGAGGGTCGGCATTCAGTACTTC

j_call: TRBJ2-3
clone_size: many
v_call: TRBV6-1
d_call: -
cdr3_aa: CASSEPGTPTDTQYF
cdr3_nt: TGTGCCAGCAGTGAACCAGGGACACCCACAGATACGCAGTATTTT

j_call: TRBJ2-3
clone_size: many
v_call: TRBV4-1
d_call: -
cdr3_aa: CASSQDARPRPTDTQYF
cdr3_nt: TGCGCCAGCAGCCAAGATGCCAGGCCAAGGCCCACAGATACGCAGTATTTT

j_call: TRBJ1-2
clone_size: many
v_call: TRBV7-9
d_call: TRBD1
cdr3_aa: CASRPGQGQPLYGYTF
cdr3_nt: TGTGCCAGCAGACCGGGACAGGGTCAGCCGTTGTATGGCTACACCTTC

j_call: TRBJ2-2
clone_size: many
v_call: TRBV9
d_call: TRBD2
cdr3_aa: CASSPRGLAGAGELFF
cdr3_nt: TGTGCCAGCAGCCCCCGGGGACTAGCGGGAGCCGGGGAGCTGTTTTTT

j_call: TRBJ2-7
clone_size: many
v_call: TRBV20-1
d_call: TRBD2
cdr3_aa: CSASAASGSWYEQYF
cdr3_nt: TGCAGTGCTAGCGCGGCTAGCGGGAGTTGGTACGAGCAGTACTTC

j_call: TRBJ1-5
clone_size: many
v_call: TRBV7-2
d_call: -
cdr3_aa: CASSSTGSVQPQHF
cdr3_nt: TGTGCCAGCAGCTCGACCGGGAGCGTTCAGCCCCAGCATTTT

j_call: TRBJ1-1
clone_size: -
v_call: TRBV4-1
d_call: TRBD1
cdr3_aa: CASSLHRQGVGGMNTEAFF
cdr3_nt: TGCGCCAGCAGCCTTCACAGACAGGGGGTCGGTGGGATGAACACTGAAGCTTTCTTT

j_call: TRBJ2-1
clone_size: many
v_call: TRBV7-3
d_call: -
cdr3_aa: CASSPLARGDEQFF
cdr3_nt: TGTGCCAGCAGCCCTTTAGCCCGGGGCGATGAGCAGTTCTTC

j_call: TRBJ2-2
clone_size: -
v_call: TRBV28
d_call: TRBD2
cdr3_aa: CASTSGSHTGELFF
cdr3_nt: TGTGCCAGCACTAGCGGGAGTCACACCGGGGAGCTGTTTTTT

j_call: TRBJ2-2
clone_size: few
v_call: TRBV5-6
d_call: TRBD2
cdr3_aa: CASSLYRLAGSNTGELFF
cdr3_nt: TGTGCCAGCAGCTTGTATAGGCTAGCGGGATCGAACACCGGGGAGCTGTTTTTT

j_call: TRBJ2-1
clone_size: many
v_call: TRBV6-2/TRBV6-3
d_call: TRBD2
cdr3_aa: CASIGTSWNEQFF
cdr3_nt: TGTGCCAGCATTGGGACTAGCTGGAATGAGCAGTTCTTC

j_call: TRBJ1-6
clone_size: many
v_call: TRBV2
d_call: -
cdr3_aa: CAGRSEYSPLHF
cdr3_nt: TGTGCCGGTCGAAGCGAGTACTCACCCCTCCACTTT

j_call: TRBJ2-3
clone_size: many
v_call: TRBV7-8
d_call: -
cdr3_aa: CASSLEATDTQYF
cdr3_nt: TGTGCCAGCAGCTTGGAGGCCACAGATACGCAGTATTTT

j_call: TRBJ2-1
clone_size: many
v_call: TRBV7-2
d_call: TRBD2
cdr3_aa: CASSLSGRPNRQFF
cdr3_nt: TGTGCCAGCAGCTTAAGCGGGAGGCCTAATAGGCAGTTCTTC

j_call: TRBJ1-1
clone_size: many
v_call: TRBV3-1
d_call: -
cdr3_aa: CASSQGRAKNTEAFF
cdr3_nt: TGTGCCAGCAGCCAGGGCAGGGCGAAGAACACTGAAGCTTTCTTT

j_call: TRBJ1-2
clone_size: many
v_call: TRBV11-2
d_call: -
cdr3_aa: CASSPMTASNYGYTF
cdr3_nt: TGTGCCAGCAGCCCTATGACAGCCTCTAACTATGGCTACACCTTC

j_call: TRBJ1-4
clone_size: few
v_call: TRBV20-1
d_call: -
cdr3_aa: CSAGGRGNEKLFF
cdr3_nt: TGCAGTGCTGGGGGCAGGGGAAATGAAAAACTGTTTTTT

j_call: TRBJ2-3
clone_size: few
v_call: TRBV7-2
d_call: TRBD2
cdr3_aa: CASSLTAGRSDTQYF
cdr3_nt: TGTGCCAGCAGCTTAACAGCGGGGAGGTCAGATACGCAGTATTTT

j_call: TRBJ2-1
clone_size: -
v_call: TRBV20-1
d_call: TRBD2
cdr3_aa: CSASSGPPYNEQFF
cdr3_nt: TGCAGTGCTTCTAGCGGGCCGCCTTACAATGAGCAGTTCTTC

j_call: TRBJ1-2
clone_size: medium-sized
v_call: TRBV12-3/TRBV12-4
d_call: -
cdr3_aa: CASSPSTEANYGYTF
cdr3_nt: TGTGCCAGCAGTCCGTCGACCGAAGCTAACTATGGCTACACCTTC

j_call: TRBJ1-2
clone_size: many
v_call: TRBV18
d_call: -
cdr3_aa: CASSGREDGYTF
cdr3_nt: TGTGCCAGCTCCGGCAGGGAGGATGGCTACACCTTC

j_call: TRBJ2-5
clone_size: few
v_call: TRBV7-2
d_call: TRBD2
cdr3_aa: CASSSAGGRLKTQYF
cdr3_nt: TGTGCCAGCAGCTCCGCGGGCGGGAGGTTAAAGACCCAGTACTTC

j_call: TRBJ2-7
clone_size: many
v_call: TRBV29-1
d_call: -
cdr3_aa: CSVVGSVTYEQYF
cdr3_nt: TGCAGCGTTGTTGGTTCAGTTACCTACGAGCAGTACTTC

j_call: TRBJ1-2
clone_size: many
v_call: TRBV28
d_call: TRBD1
cdr3_aa: CASSLLGQVTGYTF
cdr3_nt: TGTGCCAGCAGTTTACTCGGACAGGTGACTGGCTACACCTTC

j_call: TRBJ2-6
clone_size: -
v_call: TRBV24-1
d_call: -
cdr3_aa: CATSDSPGRGQSGANVLTF
cdr3_nt: TGTGCCACCAGTGATTCCCCAGGGAGAGGCCAATCTGGGGCCAACGTCCTGACTTTC

j_call: TRBJ2-1
clone_size: few
v_call: TRBV6-2/TRBV6-3
d_call: -
cdr3_aa: CASSSEPANEQFF
cdr3_nt: TGTGCCAGCAGTTCCGAACCCGCCAATGAGCAGTTCTTC

j_call: TRBJ1-2
clone_size: few
v_call: TRBV7-3
d_call: -
cdr3_aa: CASSPLGEDGYTF
cdr3_nt: TGTGCCAGCAGCCCGTTGGGGGAAGATGGCTACACCTTC

j_call: TRBJ2-7
clone_size: -
v_call: TRBV4-2
d_call: TRBD1
cdr3_aa: CASSQNPGQGVGEQYF
cdr3_nt: TGTGCCAGCAGCCAAAACCCGGGACAGGGGGTCGGAGAGCAGTACTTC

j_call: TRBJ1-2
clone_size: many
v_call: TRBV20-1
d_call: -
cdr3_aa: CSARYSSRYGYTF
cdr3_nt: TGCAGTGCTCGGTACTCCTCACGATATGGCTACACCTTC

j_call: TRBJ2-7
clone_size: few
v_call: TRBV6-2/TRBV6-3
d_call: TRBD1
cdr3_aa: CASLGTGGYEQYF
cdr3_nt: TGTGCCAGCCTAGGGACAGGGGGCTACGAGCAGTACTTC

j_call: TRBJ1-6
clone_size: few
v_call: TRBV28
d_call: -
cdr3_aa: CASSLNRPFGSPLHF
cdr3_nt: TGTGCCAGCAGTCTGAACAGACCTTTTGGATCACCCCTCCACTTT

j_call: TRBJ1-5
clone_size: many
v_call: TRBV6-1
d_call: TRBD1
cdr3_aa: CASSEETGGNQPQHF
cdr3_nt: TGTGCCAGCAGTGAAGAGACAGGGGGCAATCAGCCCCAGCATTTT

j_call: TRBJ1-5
clone_size: medium-sized
v_call: TRBV24-1
d_call: -
cdr3_aa: CATSDFRDTSNQPQHF
cdr3_nt: TGTGCCACCAGTGATTTCCGGGACACTAGCAATCAGCCCCAGCATTTT

j_call: TRBJ1-3
clone_size: -
v_call: TRBV6-6
d_call: -
cdr3_aa: CASIRRQGSGNTIYF
cdr3_nt: TGTGCCAGCATTAGACGGCAGGGCTCTGGAAACACCATATATTTT

j_call: TRBJ1-1
clone_size: -
v_call: TRBV5-1
d_call: -
cdr3_aa: CASSLESSVKAFF
cdr3_nt: TGCGCCAGCAGCTTGGAGTCTTCCGTTAAAGCTTTCTTT

j_call: TRBJ2-3
clone_size: many
v_call: TRBV5-6
d_call: TRBD2
cdr3_aa: CASSRSSGSWDTQYF
cdr3_nt: TGTGCCAGCAGTCGGAGTAGCGGGAGCTGGGATACGCAGTATTTT